This T cell receptor (beta chain) was identified during a study of blood T cell repertoires in COVID-19 (dated by TCRdb to 2020 to 2021). Concerning the study at large: Samples from collaborators originated in the United States, Italy and Spain and spanned both the acute and convalescent phases of COVID-19. Where available, HLA class I and class II types were obtained from metadata supplied by the sample provider rather than from assay-based typing. The material from the prospective study consisted of cDNA or gDNA derived from T cells, B-cell-depleted T cells, or PBMCs. Samples came from the ongoing ImmuneRACE study (first 160 participants) plus 1,254 subjects from 6 global collaborators. The repertoires were released in a freely available public database meant as a resource for research on the immune response to SARS-CoV-2. Subjects who had been exposed to COVID-19, were actively infected with it, or had recovered from it provided the deeply sampled blood TCRbeta repertoires that made up the dataset. A de-identified subject ID, COVID-19 status, age in years and sex were almost always included in the sample metadata. Overall results and qualifications from the work: The amount of clinical and demographic metadata varied by source and participant and was provided uncurated.

TCRbeta CDR3 regions were amplified from genomic DNA using the immunoSEQ Assay, a bias-controlled multiplex PCR. For the original study's pipeline: Within the assay, amplification of reference gene primers was used to estimate how many nucleated cells each sample contained. Sequence reads were collapsed and filtered to measure the absolute abundance of every unique TCRbeta CDR3 rearrangement. For each sample, productive Simpson clonality was calculated as the square root of Simpson's diversity index across productive rearrangements. The table comes from immuneACCESS by way of TCRdb, which keeps in-frame sequences with V and J called. Part of the clones is missing from these tables; in studies checked, under half for an unresolved V gene and the rest for unknown reasons. Clonal size and the V and J genes are those of that table, whereas D and trimming came from the DNA. The sample contains about 140,000 clones, roughly four fifths of them found a single time. The ten largest clones take up 1.6% of the sample.

Whole blood was collected in K2EDTA tubes by collaborating institutions according to the institutions' own protocols. For TCRbeta analysis, collaborator samples were shipped as frozen whole blood, as isolated PBMCs, or as DNA extracted from either sample type. The germline V gene provides CDR1 MDHEN and CDR2 SYDVKM. V sheds 8 bases and J sheds 1 base, leaving 15 bases between their ends. Including the terminal cysteine and phenylalanine, the CDR3 comprises 15 residues. Left in the record is the CDR3 DNA by itself, 45 bases read in frame from the first base. This clone turned up a few times. Its antigen is currently not known. Per-base qualities were not stored, and no clone one base away is much larger.

The V and J segments used are TRBV28 and TRBJ2-1; TRBD2 is perhaps the D gene, given 6 matching bases. The sequencing input was peripheral blood. This TCR was recovered from a human donor in a cohort sampled during active COVID-19. Here the CDR3 is given as CASSLRRASYNEQFF. The base sequence is TGTGCCAGCTCTTTGCGGAGGGCGTCCTACAATGAGCAGTTCTTC.